The 20 T cell receptor beta chains in this list originate from one sample, sequenced in a study of blood T cells in healthy people across ages. For the second PCR, which ran for 7 to 11 cycles, a sample-barcoded 5' primer and a J-beta primer mix were used. TCRdb reprocessed the 5' RACE reads with MiXCR, giving one entry per CDR3 protein. The data show around 750,000 distinct CDR3 sequences, about 53% seen once. The sample taken for sequencing was blood. The receptors here all came from a man older than 75 in good health.

The CDR3 protein is CASSPKGPGEQYF. The CDR3 DNA follows: TGTGCCAGCAGCCCGAAGGGGCCGGGCGAGCAGTACTTC. This chain links TRBV3-1 with TRBJ2-7; a weak D match, TRBD1 (5 bases). This CDR3 contains 13 residues. V shed 4 bases and J shed 6 bases, with 13 bases lying between them. CDR1 is LGHDT, CDR2 YNNKEL, per germline (reference sequence).

The rearrangement uses TRBV6-5 and TRBJ2-7, with a possible D match to TRBD2 (5 bases). The CDR3 consists of 14 residues. Germline CDR1 and CDR2: MNHEY and SVGAGI. The ends were cut back, 2 bases at V and 3 bases at J, with 11 bases in the middle. The CDR3 here is CASSYVGSSYEQYF. For the CDR3, the DNA is TGTGCCAGCAGTTACGTGGGGAGTAGCTACGAGCAGTACTTC.

This clonotype was counted a few times. This chain connects TRBV28 to TRBJ2-4; 15 bases line up with TRBD2. The CDR3 consists of 16 residues. Losses at the gene ends were 8 bases for V and 13 bases for J; bases not matched to a gene: 15. CDR1 and CDR2 from the germline V gene are MDHEN and SYDVKM. The CDR3 region is CASAPVQGLAGGAQYF. The CDR3 region has the DNA TGTGCCAGCGCCCCAGTACAGGGACTAGCGGGAGGTGCGCAGTACTTC.

This chain connects TRBV29-1 to TRBJ1-3; 8 bases are a match to TRBD1. The germline CDR1 and CDR2 sequences are SQVTM and ANQGSEA. Trimming cost V 6 bases and J 4 bases; bases outside gene matches: 5. CDR3 length: 13 amino acids. The CDR3 loop is CSVSNRGGNTIYF. The CDR3 DNA sequence: TGCAGCGTGTCCAACAGGGGGGGAAACACCATATATTTT.

Written as DNA, the CDR3 is TGCAGTGCTAGAAAGCCCAGCGGGAGGACTCAAGAGACCCAGTACTTC. It codes for CSARKPSGRTQETQYF. J is TRBJ2-5 and V is TRBV20-1; TRBD2 matches 9 bases. The CDR3 is 16 residues long. Germline CDR1 DFQATT, CDR2 SNEGSKA (reference sequence). The ends lost 2 bases at V and 2 bases at J; junction bases unmatched: 9.

This clonotype was seen only a few times. The CDR3 reads CASRQGPGGYTF. Here the CDR3 DNA reads TGTGCCAGCAGGCAAGGGCCGGGTGGCTACACCTTC. The chain recombines TRBV12-3 or TRBV12-4 with TRBJ1-2; D gene ambiguous. V was trimmed by 6 bases and J by 7 bases, leaving 12 bases between them. The CDR3 has 12 residues.

This chain joins TRBV6-5 and TRBJ2-1, with D perhaps TRBD1 (5 bases). The J call may be incorrect, as the DNA end agrees better with TRBJ2-7. The CDR3 consists of 14 residues. Germline V lookup: CDR1 MNHEY, CDR2 SVGAGI. The CDR3 sequence: CASSYGASYNEQYF. CDR3 nucleotides: TGTGCCAGCAGTTACGGGGCTTCCTACAATGAGCAGTACTTC.

Points on this clonotype: A much larger clone sits a single nucleotide away, making a read error possible. The chain recombines TRBV7-3 with TRBJ2-6; D is possibly TRBD1 (5 bases). Germline V gives CDR1 SGHTA, CDR2 FQGTGA. The CDR3 sequence is 13 residues long. The CDR3 DNA reads TGTGCCAGCAGCTTAGCTGGGGCCGACGTCCTGACTTTC. This sequence encodes CASSLAGADVLTF.

The chain joins TRBV29-1 to TRBJ2-1, with no clear D. This CDR3 contains 13 residues. Per germline, CDR1 SQVTM and CDR2 ANQGSEA. Trimming shortened V by 3 bases and J by 4 bases, and 10 bases separated the two germline ends. The CDR3 protein is CSVDGSHYNEQFF. The DNA for the CDR3 is TGCAGCGTTGACGGGTCCCATTACAATGAGCAGTTCTTC.

The rearrangement uses TRBV6-6 and TRBJ1-3, with D perhaps TRBD1 (6 bases). The CDR3 extends over 17 amino acids. The V end lost 2 bases, the J end lost 1 base, and 15 bases lay between the germline ends. In germline, CDR1 is MNHNY, CDR2 SVGAGI (reference sequence). CDR3: CASSYGGQGSSGNTIYF. The CDR3 nucleotides are TGTGCCAGCAGTTACGGAGGGCAGGGGTCTTCTGGAAACACCATATATTTT.

The chain couples TRBV29-1 to TRBJ2-1, with D perhaps being TRBD1 or TRBD2 (5 bases each). The CDR3 has 12 amino acids. Per the germline V gene, CDR1 is SQVTM and CDR2 is ANQGSEA. V was pared by 4 bases and J by 5 bases, with 9 bases between. The DNA for the CDR3 is TGCAGCGTTGGCCTGGGGGACAATGAGCAGTTCTTC. Residues: CSVGLGDNEQFF.

This clonotype was counted a few times. The chain recombines TRBV29-1 with TRBJ2-1, with 10 bases identical to TRBD2. Matching the DNA end better, TRBJ2-7 makes the J call doubtful. This CDR3 contains 16 residues. The germline V gene has CDR1 SQVTM and CDR2 ANQGSEA. CDR3 in amino acids: CSVDPPTSGAYNEQYF. CDR3 DNA sequence: TGCAGCGTTGATCCCCCTACTAGCGGGGCCTACAATGAGCAGTACTTC.

This clonotype showed up just once. The chain carries TRBV25-1 and TRBJ2-1, with D uncertain. Germline CDR1 is MGHDK and CDR2 is SYGVNS. Trimming shortened V by 3 bases and J by 4 bases, and 13 bases separated the two germline ends. The CDR3 extends over 15 amino acids. The CDR3 DNA reads TGTGCCAGCAGTGACGCTTTGACGGGTTACAATGAGCAGTTCTTC. This encodes CASSDALTGYNEQFF.

The sample holds a few counts of this clonotype. V and J are TRBV7-8 and TRBJ2-3, with a possible D match to TRBD2 (6 bases). Trimming took 1 base from V and 2 from J, leaving 13 bases between them. Germline V gives CDR1 SGHVS, CDR2 FQNEAQ. This CDR3 region has 16 residues. The CDR3: CASSLGRLVLTDTQYF. CDR3 nucleotides: TGTGCCAGCAGCTTAGGCCGACTAGTTCTCACAGATACGCAGTATTTT.

This chain uses TRBV24-1 with TRBJ2-1; D not resolved. This CDR3 spans 16 amino acids. Germline V gene data show CDR1 as KGHDR and CDR2 as SFDVKD. V was cut by 5 bases and J by 2 bases, with 15 bases left in between. CDR3 in amino acids: CATSGLKGQTYNEQFF. The DNA of the CDR3 is TGTGCCACCAGTGGCTTGAAGGGCCAGACCTACAATGAGCAGTTCTTC.

V gene TRBV4-1 combines with J gene TRBJ2-3, with 9 positions matching TRBD2. This CDR3 is 15 amino acids long. The germline V gene has CDR1 MGHRA and CDR2 YSYEKL. V trimming: 4 bases; J trimming: 6 bases; junction bases outside the gene matches: 8. The CDR3 DNA follows: TGCGCCAGCAGCCTGGGACTAGCATCCTCGGATACGCAGTATTTT. Protein sequence: CASSLGLASSDTQYF.

This rearrangement joins TRBV5-6 to TRBJ1-5, with 9 bases identical to TRBD1. Per germline, CDR1 SGHDT and CDR2 YYEEEE. Trimming took 3 bases from V and 6 from J; bases not matched to a gene: 1. The CDR3 sequence is 13 residues long. The CDR3 is CASSWDRAQPQHF. For the CDR3, the DNA is TGTGCCAGCAGCTGGGACAGGGCTCAGCCCCAGCATTTT.

The chain employs TRBV6-5 and TRBJ2-3, with D perhaps TRBD2 (5 bases). V gave up 8 bases and J gave up 11 bases, with 17 bases separating them. Germline CDR1 reads MNHEY; CDR2 reads SVGAGI. The CDR3 spans 12 residues. The CDR3 loop reads CASAAGPYEQYF. The CDR3 DNA reads as TGTGCCAGCGCCGCGGGTCCCTACGAGCAGTATTTT.

The chain links TRBV7-9 to TRBJ1-2; a weak D match, TRBD1 (6 bases). The CDR3 totals 18 residues. Between the trimmed V and J ends, which lost 4 bases and 3 bases, there was a span of 24 bases. CDR1 SEHNR and CDR2 FQNEAQ come from the germline V gene (reference sequence). DNA for the CDR3: TGTGCCAGCAGCTCCCTCCGACAGGACGCGAACCTTTACTATGGCTACACCTTC. Its protein product is CASSSLRQDANLYYGYTF.

The chain employs TRBV7-2 and TRBJ1-2; TRBD1 matches at 7 bases. This CDR3 has 16 amino acids. Germline V gene lookup returns CDR1 SGHTA and CDR2 FQGNSA. J gave up 6 bases and V 4 bases, and 14 bases lay outside the gene matches. The chain's CDR3 is CASSSTPWGRGDGYTF. The DNA of the CDR3 is TGTGCCAGCAGCTCTACGCCTTGGGGCAGGGGGGATGGCTACACCTTC.